Following are 4 T cell receptor beta chains from one sample sequenced in a study of blood T cells in healthy people across ages. A second about 7 to 12 cycle PCR used barcoded and J-beta primers. TCRdb recomputed calls from the 5' RACE reads with MiXCR, one row per CDR3 protein. The sample lists about 680,000 distinct CDR3 sequences, around half seen once, with around a third in the top ten. The source material was blood. These receptors originate from a woman aged 60-75 years in good health.

This clonotype was seen once. V and J are TRBV5-5 and TRBJ1-3; TRBD1 is a possible D gene (5 bases). The germline CDR1 and CDR2 sequences are SGHKS and YYEKEE (reference sequence). This CDR3 has 16 amino acids. Trimming stripped 0 bases from V and 0 bases from J, with 10 bases between. CDR3 region: CASSLDGGSSGNTIYF. DNA for the CDR3: TGTGCCAGCAGCTTGGACGGGGGAAGCTCTGGAAACACCATATATTTT.

The chain uses TRBV20-1 and TRBJ2-1; TRBD1 might be the D (5 bases). The ends were cut back, 0 bases at V and 6 bases at J, with 15 bases in the middle. Germline CDR1 is DFQATT and CDR2 is SNEGSKA (reference sequence). The CDR3 is made up of 15 amino acids. The CDR3 DNA is TGCAGTGCTAGAGATTTCAAGGGGTCATTCAATGAGCAGTTCTTC. Translated: CSARDFKGSFNEQFF.

This clonotype was picked up a small number of times. V and J are TRBV3-1 and TRBJ2-4, with D possibly TRBD2 on 5 matching bases. The last part of the DNA fits TRBJ2-7 better; the J call may be wrong. Per germline, CDR1 LGHDT and CDR2 YNNKEL (reference sequence). This CDR3 is built from 13 residues. CDR3 coding DNA: TGTGCCAGCAGCCAGGCGGGCCCATCCGAGCAGTACTTC. Its protein is CASSQAGPSEQYF.

CDR3: CSVEREIGETQYF. In nucleotides, the CDR3 is TGCAGCGTTGAGCGGGAGATAGGAGAGACCCAGTACTTC. The chain uses TRBV29-1 and TRBJ2-5; TRBD2 agrees at 7 bases. The CDR3 totals 13 residues. Germline CDR1 is SQVTM and CDR2 is ANQGSEA. Unmatched junction bases numbered 5, after V lost 3 bases and J lost 4 bases.